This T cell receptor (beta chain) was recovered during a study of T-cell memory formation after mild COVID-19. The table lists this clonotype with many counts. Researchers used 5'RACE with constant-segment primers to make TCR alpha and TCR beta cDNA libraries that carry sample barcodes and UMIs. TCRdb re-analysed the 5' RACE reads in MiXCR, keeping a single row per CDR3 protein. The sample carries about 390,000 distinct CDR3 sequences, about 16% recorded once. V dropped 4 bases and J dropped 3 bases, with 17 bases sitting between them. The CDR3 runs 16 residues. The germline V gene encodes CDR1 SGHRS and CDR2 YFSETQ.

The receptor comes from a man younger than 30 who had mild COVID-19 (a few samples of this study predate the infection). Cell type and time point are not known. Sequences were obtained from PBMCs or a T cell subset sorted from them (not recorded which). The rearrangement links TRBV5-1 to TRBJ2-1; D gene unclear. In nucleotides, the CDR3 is TGCGCCAGCAGCCGAACCTCGGTCGGAGACTACAATGAGCAGTTCTTC. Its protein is CASSRTSVGDYNEQFF.